Sequencing of this TCR beta chain was carried out in a study of breast tumors, draining lymph nodes, adjacent tissues (dated by TCRdb to the mid-2010s). Regarding the complete study: The study compared TCR beta repertoires across tumor, adjacent nontumor tissue and axillary lymph nodes from breast cancer patients. In human breast cancer, the study set out to evaluate how tumor, surrounding tissue and draining lymph node repertoires relate to one another and whether T cells may move between these sites. General study outcomes and caveats: A scenario in which most tumor T cells derive from the lymph node and then expand within tumor tissue was judged to be consistent with the data. Tumors showed preferential V and J gene usage, and their T-cell repertoire diversity fell below that of lymph nodes yet above that of nontumor tissue. The study presented the conclusion that tumor T cells originate in lymph nodes as consistent with a hypothesis, not as something directly demonstrated. In luminal-like breast cancer, tumor and nontumor tissue repertoires resembled each other significantly more than in basal-like breast cancer.

This clonotype occurred many times. It lacks a known antigen. Germline is not matched at one junction end, which may reflect a read error. The lymph node samples were taken from the axillary draining lymph nodes of breast cancer patients. Sequencing took place on an Illumina HiSeq 2000. TCR beta chain libraries were generated by multiplex PCR amplification. The amplified TCR beta chain products were analyzed by high-throughput sequencing. TCRdb passed the public sequencing reads through fastp at Q25 and MiXCR, retaining productive beta sequences. Here each entry gathers all rows of one CDR3 protein and keeps the most common genes and DNA. The sample table holds about 230,000 distinct CDR3 sequences, of which about a third were seen once. The ten top clones hold 1.1% to 1.5% of the sample. Sequences were obtained from axillary lymph node tissue. The TCR originated in a female donor with breast cancer. Some clones in this sample may be carry-over from other donors' samples.

The DNA sequence follows: TGTGCCAGCAGCGTCGGACAGATACAAGAGACCCAGTCCTTC. It translates as CASSVGQIQETQSF. The chain is assembled from TRBV9 and TRBJ2-5; TRBD1 is a weak D gene call, 6 bases matching. The CDR3 contains 14 residues, cysteine and phenylalanine counted. The DNA shown is the 42-base CDR3, in frame from base 1. Based on the germline V gene, the CDR1 and CDR2 sequences are SGDLS and YYNGEE.